This T cell receptor beta chain was obtained from a study of regulatory T cells in long-lasting Graves disease. Study at large: The definition of persistent Graves' disease was over 5 years of antithyroid drugs with positive TSH receptor antibodies.

This clonotype was found many times. Its antigen is undetermined. Time point defined: persistent/refractory GD, antithyroid drugs over 5 years with positive TRAb. The authors made the TCR library using RNA they extracted from PBMCs. Study-level results: Between persistent patients, about 2,500 public clonotypes were shared, exceeding the roughly 940 shared between new patients.

Through Arm-PCR of CDR3 regions and iRepertoire HTBI primers, TCR beta libraries were built. A single record per CDR3 protein comes from TCRdb applying MiXCR to the multiplex PCR reads. The top ten hold 7% to 10% of the sample, which has around 510,000 distinct CDR3 sequences, around 20% seen once. Trimming took 8 bases from V and 2 from J; bases not matched to a gene: 18. CDR3 length equals 18 residues. Germline V gene data show CDR1 as SQVTM and CDR2 as ANQGSEA. The sample was peripheral blood mononuclear cells (PBMCs), taken when the disease was refractory, from a patient treated with antithyroid drugs. The sequence was collected from a female donor with Graves disease. The V gene is TRBV29-1, the J gene TRBJ2-7; 13 positions match TRBD2. The CDR3 DNA reads TGCAGCCACAGGCAAGGACTAGCGGGAGAGATGGTAACCTACGAGCAGTACTTC. Translation: CSHRQGLAGEMVTYEQYF.